This T cell receptor beta chain derives from a study of CD8+CD57+ T cells in acquired aplastic anemia. Study details: Across the sorted CD4+ and CD8+ cells, DNA amounts averaged around 3.2 ug. The study's findings and limits: CD8+ Simpson's diversity showed no significant patient-control difference.

The study profiled TCR beta VDJ and CDR3 using genomic DNA as template. MiXCR, run by TCRdb on the reads, gives a single entry per CDR3 protein. The data hold about 290,000 distinct CDR3 sequences, with roughly 61% observed a single time. Sequencing involved patients with CD8+CD57+ cell expansion previously shown by flow cytometry. After removal of 8 bases from V and 0 bases from J, the junction contained 11 bases not matched to a gene. This CDR3 is 16 amino acids long. In the case of this clonotype: Its matching antigen is unknown.

The specimen was sorted CD4+, CD8+, or CD8+CD57+ T cells (not recorded which) from PBMCs. This TCR came from a human donor with aplastic anemia. The V call is TRBV12-3 or TRBV12-4, the J call TRBJ2-7; 9 bases align to TRBD2. In DNA, the CDR3 is TGTGCCAGCGGTGCATATAGCGGGGGATGCTCCTACGAGCAGTACTTC. It yields the protein CASGAYSGGCSYEQYF.